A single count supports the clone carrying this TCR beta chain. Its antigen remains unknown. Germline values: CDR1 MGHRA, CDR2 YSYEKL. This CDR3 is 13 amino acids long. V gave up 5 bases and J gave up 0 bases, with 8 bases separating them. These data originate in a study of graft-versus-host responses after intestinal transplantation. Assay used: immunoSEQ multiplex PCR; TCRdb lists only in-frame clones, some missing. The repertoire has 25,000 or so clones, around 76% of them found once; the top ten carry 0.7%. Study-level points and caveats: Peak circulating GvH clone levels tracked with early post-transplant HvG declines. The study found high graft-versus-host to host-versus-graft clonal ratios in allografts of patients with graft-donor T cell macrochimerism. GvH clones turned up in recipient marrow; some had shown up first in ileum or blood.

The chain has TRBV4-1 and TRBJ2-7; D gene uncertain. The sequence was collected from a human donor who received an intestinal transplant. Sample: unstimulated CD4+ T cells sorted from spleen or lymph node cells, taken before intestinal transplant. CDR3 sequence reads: CASSGWDSYEQYF. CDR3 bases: TGCGCCAGCAGCGGTTGGGACTCCTACGAGCAGTACTTC.